The 5 T cell receptor beta chains below come from one sample, sequenced in a study of cytomegalovirus exposure and HLA in healthy donors. Primers: 60 Vbeta forward and 13 Jbeta reverse. Libraries were prepared by immunoSEQ multiplex PCR; TCRdb keeps only in-frame clonotypes and omits some of them. There are 100,000 to 150,000 clones in the sample; more than 15% occur only once, and 2.5% to 3% lies in the top ten. Sample: PBMCs. Receptors originate from a female donor in good health and CMV-seropositive.

This clone has just a few counts. The J gene is TRBJ2-1, the V gene TRBV13; D gene ambiguous. Trimming shortened V by 2 bases and J by 7 bases, and 6 bases separated the two germline ends. Germline loops: CDR1 PRHDT, CDR2 FYEKMQ (reference sequence). This CDR3 spans 12 amino acids. The CDR3 nucleotides are TGTGCCAGCAGCTTACCACTTAATGAGCAGTTCTTC. It encodes CASSLPLNEQFF.

Written as DNA, the CDR3 is TGTGCCAGCCTACAAGTATCCGGGGCAGGGGGAAATCAGCCCCAGCATTTT. Translation: CASLQVSGAGGNQPQHF. The V call is TRBV25-1, the J call TRBJ1-5; 7 bases match TRBD1. The CDR3 consists of 17 residues. Germline CDR1 and CDR2: MGHDK and SYGVNS. V shed 8 bases and J 4 bases; nucleotides not matched to a gene: 17.

This clone was counted only a few times. This chain uses TRBV5-1 with TRBJ2-1, with 7 nucleotides matching TRBD1. The germline gives CDR1 SGHRS, CDR2 YFSETQ. The CDR3 has 13 residues. J was trimmed by 6 bases and V by 7 bases; bases with no gene match: 7. The CDR3 DNA is TGCGCCAGCTATATCGACAGGGTCAATGAGCAGTTCTTC. This translates into CASYIDRVNEQFF.

This clone was counted a few times. The chain carries TRBV28 and TRBJ2-5; 8 nucleotides agree with TRBD1. Trimming took 1 base from V and 5 from J; bases not matched to a gene: 12. In germline, CDR1 is MDHEN, CDR2 SYDVKM. The CDR3 extends over 17 amino acids. The CDR3 DNA reads as TGTGCCAGCAGTTTATCACTGACAGGGGTTTATGGGGAGACCCAGTACTTC. It codes for CASSLSLTGVYGETQYF.

The chain joins TRBV2 to TRBJ1-5; tentative D call: TRBD1 (5 bases). The CDR3 extends over 14 amino acids. Trimming cost V 8 bases and J 1 base, with 12 bases left between them. Germline V CDR1 and CDR2: SNHLY, FYNNEI. The CDR3 is CASATGQSNQPQHF. As DNA, the CDR3 is TGTGCCAGCGCTACAGGTCAGAGCAATCAGCCCCAGCATTTT.